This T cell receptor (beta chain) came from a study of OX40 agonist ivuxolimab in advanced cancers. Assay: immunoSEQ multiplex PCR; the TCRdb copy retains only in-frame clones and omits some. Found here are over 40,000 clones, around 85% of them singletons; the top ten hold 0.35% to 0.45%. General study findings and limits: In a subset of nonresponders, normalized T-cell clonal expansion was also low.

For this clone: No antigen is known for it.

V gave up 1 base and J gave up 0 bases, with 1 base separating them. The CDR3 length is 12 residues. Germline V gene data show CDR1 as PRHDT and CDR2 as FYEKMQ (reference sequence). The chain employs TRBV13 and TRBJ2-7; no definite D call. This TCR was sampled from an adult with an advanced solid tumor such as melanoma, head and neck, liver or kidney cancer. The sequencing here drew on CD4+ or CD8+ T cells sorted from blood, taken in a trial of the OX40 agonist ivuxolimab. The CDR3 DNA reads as TGTGCCAGCAGCTTAGCCTCCTACGAGCAGTACTTC. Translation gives CASSLASYEQYF.